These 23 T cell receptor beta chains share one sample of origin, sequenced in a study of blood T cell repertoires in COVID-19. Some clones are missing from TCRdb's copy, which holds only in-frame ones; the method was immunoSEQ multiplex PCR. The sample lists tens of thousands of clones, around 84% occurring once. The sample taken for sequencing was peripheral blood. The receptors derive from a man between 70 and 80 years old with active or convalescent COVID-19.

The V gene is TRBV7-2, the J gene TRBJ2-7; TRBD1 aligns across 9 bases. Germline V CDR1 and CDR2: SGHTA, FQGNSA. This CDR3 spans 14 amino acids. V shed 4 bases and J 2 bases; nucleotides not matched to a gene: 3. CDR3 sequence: CASSWDRAAYEQYF. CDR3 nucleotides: TGTGCCAGCAGCTGGGACAGGGCCGCCTACGAGCAGTACTTC.

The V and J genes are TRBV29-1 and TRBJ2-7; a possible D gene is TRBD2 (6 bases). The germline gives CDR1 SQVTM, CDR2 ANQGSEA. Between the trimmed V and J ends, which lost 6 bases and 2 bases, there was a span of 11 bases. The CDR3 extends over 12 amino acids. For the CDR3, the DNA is TGCAGCGTCGGGGACTTCGCCTACGAGCAGTACTTC. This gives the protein CSVGDFAYEQYF.

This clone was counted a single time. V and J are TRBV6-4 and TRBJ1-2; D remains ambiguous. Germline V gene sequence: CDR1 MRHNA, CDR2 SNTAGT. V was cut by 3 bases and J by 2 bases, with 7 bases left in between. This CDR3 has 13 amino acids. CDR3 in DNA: TGTGCCAGCAGTGAGAGGGAAAACTATGGCTACACCTTC. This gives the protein CASSERENYGYTF.

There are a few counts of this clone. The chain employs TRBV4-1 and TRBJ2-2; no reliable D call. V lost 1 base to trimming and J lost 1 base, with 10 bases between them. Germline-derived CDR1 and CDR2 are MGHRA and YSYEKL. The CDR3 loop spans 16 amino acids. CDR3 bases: TGCGCCAGCAGCCAAGGCCGTCCCAGGAACACCGGGGAGCTGTTTTTT. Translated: CASSQGRPRNTGELFF.

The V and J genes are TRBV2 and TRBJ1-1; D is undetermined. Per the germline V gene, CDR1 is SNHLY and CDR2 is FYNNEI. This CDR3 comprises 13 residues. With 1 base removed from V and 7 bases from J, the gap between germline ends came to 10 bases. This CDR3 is CASSEESYFEAFF. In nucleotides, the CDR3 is TGTGCCAGCAGTGAAGAGTCTTACTTTGAAGCTTTCTTT.

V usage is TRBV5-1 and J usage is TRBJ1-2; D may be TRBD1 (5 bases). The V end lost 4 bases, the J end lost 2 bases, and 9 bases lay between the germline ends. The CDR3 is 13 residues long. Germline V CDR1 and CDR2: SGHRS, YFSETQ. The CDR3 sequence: CASSRTPNYGYTF. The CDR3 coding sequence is TGCGCCAGCAGCCGGACACCAAACTATGGCTACACCTTC.

This CDR3 is CASSFGGQMGDTQYF. CDR3 sequence (DNA): TGTGCCAGCAGCTTTGGTGGACAGATGGGAGATACGCAGTATTTT. The rearrangement joins TRBV7-9 to TRBJ2-3; D might be TRBD1 (6 bases). This CDR3 spans 15 amino acids. V gave up 3 bases and J gave up 5 bases, with 15 bases separating them. Germline V gene sequence: CDR1 SEHNR, CDR2 FQNEAQ (reference sequence).

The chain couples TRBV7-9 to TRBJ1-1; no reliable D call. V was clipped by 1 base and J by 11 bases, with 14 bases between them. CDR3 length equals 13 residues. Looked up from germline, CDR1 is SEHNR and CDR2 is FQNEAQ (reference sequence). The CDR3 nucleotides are TGTGCCAGCAGCTTAGAATTGGCCTGGCCTGCTTTCTTT. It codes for CASSLELAWPAFF. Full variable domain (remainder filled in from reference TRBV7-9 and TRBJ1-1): DTGVSQNPRHKITKRGQNVTFRCDPISEHNRLYWYRQTLGQGPEFLTYFQNEAQLEKSRLLSDRFSAERPKGSFSTLEIQRTEQGDSAMYLCASSLELAWPAFFGQGTRLTVV.

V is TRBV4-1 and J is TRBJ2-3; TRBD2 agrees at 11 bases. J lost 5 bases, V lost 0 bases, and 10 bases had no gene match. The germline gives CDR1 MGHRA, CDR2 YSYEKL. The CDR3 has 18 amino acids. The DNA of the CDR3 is TGCGCCAGCAGCCAAGAAAGGACTAGCGGGTCGAGGGGAGATACGCAGTATTTT. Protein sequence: CASSQERTSGSRGDTQYF.

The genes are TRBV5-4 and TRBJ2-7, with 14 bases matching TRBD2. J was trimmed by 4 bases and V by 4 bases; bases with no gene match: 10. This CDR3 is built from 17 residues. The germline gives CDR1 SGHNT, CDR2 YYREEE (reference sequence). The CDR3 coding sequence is TGTGCCAGCAGCGTGACTAGCGGGAGGGCCGGGATTTACGAGCAGTACTTC. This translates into CASSVTSGRAGIYEQYF.

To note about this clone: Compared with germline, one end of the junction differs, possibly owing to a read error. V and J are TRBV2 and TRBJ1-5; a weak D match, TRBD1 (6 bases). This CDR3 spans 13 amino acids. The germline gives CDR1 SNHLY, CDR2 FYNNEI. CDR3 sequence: CASSESVARGGNF. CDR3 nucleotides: TGTGCCAGCAGTGAGTCCGTGGCCAGGGGTGGGAATTTT.

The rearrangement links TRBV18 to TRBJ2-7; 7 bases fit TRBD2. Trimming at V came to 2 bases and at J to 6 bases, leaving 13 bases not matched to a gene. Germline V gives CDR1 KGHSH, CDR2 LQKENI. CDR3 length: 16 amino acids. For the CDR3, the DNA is TGTGCCAGCTCACCAGTCCCGGATAGCGGGTCGGGCGAGCAGTACTTC. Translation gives CASSPVPDSGSGEQYF.

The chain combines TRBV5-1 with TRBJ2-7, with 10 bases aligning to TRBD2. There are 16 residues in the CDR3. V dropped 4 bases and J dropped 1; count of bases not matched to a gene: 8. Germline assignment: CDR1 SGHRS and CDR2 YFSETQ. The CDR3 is CASSPGLARISYEQYF. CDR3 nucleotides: TGCGCCAGCAGCCCGGGACTAGCGCGCATATCCTACGAGCAGTACTTC.

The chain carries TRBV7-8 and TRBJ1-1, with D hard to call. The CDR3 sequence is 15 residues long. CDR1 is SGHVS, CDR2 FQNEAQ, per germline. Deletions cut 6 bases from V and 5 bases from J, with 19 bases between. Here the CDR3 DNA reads TGTGCCAGCAGTCACGGACTATCCATTGGGACTGAAGCTTTCTTT. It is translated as CASSHGLSIGTEAFF.

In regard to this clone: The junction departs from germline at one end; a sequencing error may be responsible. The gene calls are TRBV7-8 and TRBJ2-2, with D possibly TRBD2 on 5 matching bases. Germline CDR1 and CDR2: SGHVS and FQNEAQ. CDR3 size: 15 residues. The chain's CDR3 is CASSLVGTSTGELFF. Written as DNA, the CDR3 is TGTGCCAGCAGCTTAGTAGGAACGAGTACCGGGGAGCTATTTTTT.

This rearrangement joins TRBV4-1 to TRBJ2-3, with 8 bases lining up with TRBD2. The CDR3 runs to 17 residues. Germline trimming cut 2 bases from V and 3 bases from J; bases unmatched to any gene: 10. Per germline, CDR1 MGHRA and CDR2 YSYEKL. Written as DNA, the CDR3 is TGCGCCAGCAGCCAATATAGCGGGATAGGACAAACAGATACGCAGTATTTT. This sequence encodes CASSQYSGIGQTDTQYF.

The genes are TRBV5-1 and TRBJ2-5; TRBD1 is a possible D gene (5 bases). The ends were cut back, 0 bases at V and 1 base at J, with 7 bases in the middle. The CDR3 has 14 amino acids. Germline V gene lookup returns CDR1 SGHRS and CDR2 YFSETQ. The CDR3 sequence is CASSLARGQETQYF. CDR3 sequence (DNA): TGCGCCAGCAGCTTGGCTAGGGGCCAAGAGACCCAGTACTTC.

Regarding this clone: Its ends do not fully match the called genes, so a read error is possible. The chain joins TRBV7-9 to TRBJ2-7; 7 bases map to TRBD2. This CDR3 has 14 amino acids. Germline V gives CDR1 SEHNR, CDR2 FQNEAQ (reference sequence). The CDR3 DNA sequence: TGTGCCAGCAGCTTAACAAGAGATGGGGACTACCCAGACTTC. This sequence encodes CASSLTRDGDYPDF.

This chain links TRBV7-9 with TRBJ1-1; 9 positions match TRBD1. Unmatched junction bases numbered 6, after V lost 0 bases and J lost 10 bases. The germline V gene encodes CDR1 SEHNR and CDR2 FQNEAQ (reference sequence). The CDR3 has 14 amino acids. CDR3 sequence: CASSLAGHRGPAFF. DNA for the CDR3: TGTGCCAGCAGCTTAGCGGGGCACAGGGGGCCAGCTTTCTTT.

This CDR3 reads CASSKGGAGVGNEQFF. CDR3 DNA sequence: TGTGCCAGTAGTAAGGGGGGAGCGGGAGTTGGAAATGAGCAGTTCTTC. This chain joins TRBV19 and TRBJ2-1, with 8 bases aligning to TRBD2. The CDR3 spans 16 residues. After removal of 4 bases from V and 7 bases from J, the junction contained 12 bases not matched to a gene. Germline V gives CDR1 LNHDA, CDR2 SQIVND (reference sequence).

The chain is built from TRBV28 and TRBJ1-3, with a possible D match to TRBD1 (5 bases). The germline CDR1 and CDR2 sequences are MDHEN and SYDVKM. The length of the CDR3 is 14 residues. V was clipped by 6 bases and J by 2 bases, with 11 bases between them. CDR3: CASRGTAAGNTIYF. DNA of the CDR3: TGTGCCAGCAGAGGGACTGCTGCTGGAAACACCATATATTTT.

The chain's CDR3 is CASKGSGRAGTDTQYF. The CDR3 DNA follows: TGTGCCAGCAAAGGGAGCGGGAGGGCCGGCACAGATACGCAGTATTTT. The gene calls are TRBV6-6 and TRBJ2-3; 10 positions agree with TRBD2. Trimming removed 7 bases from V and 1 base from J; junction bases left unmatched: 8. CDR1 is MNHNY and CDR2 is SVGAGI in the germline V gene (reference sequence). The CDR3 runs 16 residues.

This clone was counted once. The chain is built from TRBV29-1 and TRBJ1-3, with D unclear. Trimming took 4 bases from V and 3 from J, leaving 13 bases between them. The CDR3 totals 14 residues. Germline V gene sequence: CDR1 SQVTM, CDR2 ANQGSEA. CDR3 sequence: CSVALGGVGNTIYF. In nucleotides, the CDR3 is TGCAGCGTTGCCCTGGGCGGGGTTGGAAACACCATATATTTT.